This T cell receptor (beta chain) was captured by sequencing in a study of cytomegalovirus exposure and HLA in healthy donors. Study background: Inside one of the first data releases sat around 80 million unique TCRs taken from HLA-typed donors. Study-wide results and limits: Across donors, sequencing depth was assumed by presence/absence analyses to be roughly uniform. According to the study, about 180 TCR beta chains were cytomegalovirus-associated.

Comments on this clone: Its antigen remains unidentified.

The study ran its PCR with 60 Vbeta and 13 Jbeta primers. Sequencing used immunoSEQ multiplex PCR; TCRdb keeps in-frame clones, though not all of them. The sample consists of 150,000 to 200,000 clones, roughly 68% of them appearing once. The material sequenced was PBMCs. This TCR was recovered from a woman in her 30s in good health and CMV-seronegative.

Here the CDR3 reads CASSPSRDEQFF. In nucleotides, the CDR3 is TGTGCCAGCAGCCCCTCTCGGGATGAGCAGTTCTTC. The chain employs TRBV11-2 and TRBJ2-1; D gene uncertain. Germline CDR1 is SGHAT and CDR2 is FQNNGV. V was cut by 5 bases and J by 8 bases, with 10 bases left in between. This CDR3 is built from 12 residues.